This T cell receptor (beta chain) is from a study of blood T cell repertoires in COVID-19. Study at large: Sites across the United States, Italy and Spain contributed samples from acute and convalescent COVID-19. PBMCs, B-cell-depleted T cells, or T cells provided the cDNA or gDNA that made up the material.

The study counted Cohort 3 donors as recovered given two negative PCRs, clearance, or symptom resolution. The CDR3 extends over 15 amino acids. In germline, CDR1 is SGDLS, CDR2 YYNGEE. J lost 6 bases, V lost 1 base, and 7 bases had no gene match. Produced via immunoSEQ multiplex PCR; TCRdb's table is partial and in-frame only. The data hold 380,000 or so clones, with over 75% observed a single time. The receptor was isolated from a man younger than 45 who had recovered from COVID-19. The sequenced material came from PBMCs or T cells enriched from blood (not recorded which). The chain combines TRBV9 with TRBJ2-3, with TRBD2 matching over 8 bases. As DNA, the CDR3 is TGTGCCAGCAGCGTAACCGGGACTAGGGGGGATACGCAGTATTTT. Its protein is CASSVTGTRGDTQYF.